Below, 23 T cell receptor beta chains from the same sample are listed, as sequenced in a study of blood T cell repertoires in COVID-19. Profiling relied on immunoSEQ multiplex PCR, and the TCRdb table lists in-frame clones only, not all of them. The sample carries fewer than 120,000 clones, around three quarters recorded once. Specimen: peripheral blood. Receptors originate from a woman aged 55 to 70 with acute or convalescent COVID-19.

The V and J genes are TRBV7-2 and TRBJ2-2; D gene ambiguous. Germline values: CDR1 SGHTA, CDR2 FQGNSA. V was trimmed by 0 bases and J by 0 bases, leaving 5 bases between them. This CDR3 region has 15 residues. The CDR3 DNA is TGTGCCAGCAGCTTAGCAGCCACGAACACCGGGGAGCTGTTTTTT. Its translation is CASSLAATNTGELFF. Using reference TRBV7-2 and TRBJ2-2 for the parts outside the CDR3, the full variable domain is GAGVSQSPSNKVTEKGKDVELRCDPISGHTALYWYRQSLGQGLEFLIYFQGNSAPDKSGLPSDRFSAERTGGSVSTLTIQRTQQEDSAVYLCASSLAATNTGELFFGEGSRLTVL.

In its sample, this clone was seen many times. This chain uses TRBV24-1 with TRBJ1-1; no clear D. Germline V lookup: CDR1 KGHDR, CDR2 SFDVKD. The CDR3 has 13 amino acids. The V end was cut by 9 bases, the J end by 1 base, with 11 bases between. CDR3 DNA: TGTGCCACCTCCGGTAGCAAGAACACTGAAGCTTTCTTT. Protein product: CATSGSKNTEAFF.

CDR3 protein: CATSNERTGKLFF. CDR3 sequence (DNA): TGTGCCACCAGCAACGAGCGGACGGGAAAACTGTTTTTT. This rearrangement joins TRBV15 to TRBJ1-4, with unresolved D. Trimming took 4 bases from V and 10 from J, leaving 13 bases between them. This CDR3 comprises 13 residues. Germline loops: CDR1 LNHNV, CDR2 YYDKDF (reference sequence).

The chain is built from TRBV5-4 and TRBJ2-1, with D perhaps TRBD2 (5 bases). The CDR3 covers 13 residues. CDR1 is SGHNT and CDR2 is YYREEE in the germline V gene (reference sequence). The ends were cut back, 4 bases at V and 10 bases at J, with 15 bases in the middle. The CDR3, as DNA: TGTGCCAGCAGCCAACCACTAGTTAAGGAGCAGTTCTTC. Translation: CASSQPLVKEQFF.

The gene calls are TRBV19 and TRBJ2-5; 9 nucleotides agree with TRBD1. CDR1 and CDR2 from the germline V gene are LNHDA and SQIVND (reference sequence). This CDR3 has 17 residues. V shed 3 bases, J shed 0 bases, and the junction held 8 bases outside the gene matches. Written as DNA, the CDR3 is TGTGCCAGTAGTATCCGCCGGGACAGGGCCCACCAAGAGACCCAGTACTTC. Its translation: CASSIRRDRAHQETQYF.

The table lists this clone with a count of one. The rearrangement links TRBV4-3 to TRBJ2-3; TRBD2 matches at 10 bases. The junction had 7 bases not matched to a gene; V was cut back by 7 bases and J by 0 bases. The germline gives CDR1 LGHNA, CDR2 YSLEER. This CDR3 spans 16 amino acids. The CDR3 sequence: CASKMSGGASTDTQYF. DNA of the CDR3: TGCGCCAGCAAGATGAGCGGGGGGGCCAGCACAGATACGCAGTATTTT.

V and J are TRBV2 and TRBJ2-7; tentative D call: TRBD2 (6 bases). This CDR3 spans 16 amino acids. V shed 6 bases and J shed 1 base, with 19 bases lying between them. Germline CDR1 and CDR2: SNHLY and FYNNEI. CDR3 sequence (DNA): TGTGCCAGCAGCCCCATATGGGGGGTAGGGTCCTACGAGCAGTACTTC. Translated: CASSPIWGVGSYEQYF.

This chain's CDR3 is CASSPSVQLLYREGDGYTF. In DNA, the CDR3 is TGTGCCAGCAGCCCGTCCGTTCAACTACTTTACAGGGAAGGGGATGGCTACACCTTC. The chain uses TRBV7-6 and TRBJ1-2; perhaps TRBD1 as D (6 bases). The CDR3 spans 19 residues. Germline V gene sequence: CDR1 SGHVS, CDR2 FNYEAQ. V was clipped by 5 bases and J by 6 bases, with 31 bases between them.

There are a few counts of this clone. The V and J genes are TRBV28 and TRBJ1-2; D not certain. Germline V lookup: CDR1 MDHEN, CDR2 SYDVKM. Trimming removed 4 bases at V and 8 bases at J, with 11 bases between. There are 12 residues in the CDR3. The CDR3 DNA reads as TGTGCCAGCAGTTACGGGGTTCAGGGCTACACCTTC. It codes for CASSYGVQGYTF.

This clone was seen ten or more times. The V call is TRBV7-2, the J call TRBJ2-2; 8 nucleotides align to TRBD1. Unmatched junction bases numbered 3, after V lost 5 bases and J lost 1 base. The CDR3 has 15 residues. CDR1 SGHTA and CDR2 FQGNSA come from the germline V gene. The CDR3 bases are TGTGCCAGCAGCCGGACAGGGATGAACACCGGGGAGCTGTTTTTT. This gives the protein CASSRTGMNTGELFF.

This sequence joins TRBV7-9 and TRBJ2-1; possibly TRBD1 for D (5 bases). The CDR3 is made up of 14 amino acids. Germline values: CDR1 SEHNR, CDR2 FQNEAQ (reference sequence). Trimming removed 3 bases from V and 15 bases from J, with 21 bases in between. DNA of the CDR3: TGTGCCAGCAGCTTCGAAGGATTTGGGGCCATCGGGTTCTTC. It is translated as CASSFEGFGAIGFF.

The rearrangement uses TRBV9 and TRBJ2-2, with D maybe TRBD2 (6 bases). CDR1 and CDR2 from the germline V gene are SGDLS and YYNGEE. This CDR3 is built from 17 residues. Trimming stripped 1 base from V and 4 bases from J, with 17 bases between. The CDR3 nucleotides read TGTGCCAGCAGCGTATACCCTTCTCTGGGGGGCACCGGGGAGCTGTTTTTT. Its protein is CASSVYPSLGGTGELFF.

This clone was seen a few times. This chain joins TRBV3-1 (or the pseudogene TRBV3-2) and TRBJ1-3, with D possibly matching TRBD1 (5 bases). The V end was cut by 3 bases, the J end by 4 bases, with 10 bases between. The CDR3 runs to 14 residues. Germline V gene lookup returns CDR1 LGHDT and CDR2 YNNKEL (reference sequence). CDR3 sequence: CASSQRGSGNTIYF. CDR3 in DNA: TGTGCCAGCAGCCAGCGGGGGTCCGGAAACACCATATATTTT.

A few counts support this clone. This chain joins TRBV10-3 and TRBJ1-1; a possible D gene is TRBD1 (6 bases). This CDR3 has 12 amino acids. Trimming removed 9 bases from V and 1 base from J, with 9 bases in between. Germline V CDR1 and CDR2: ENHRY, SYGVKD. CDR3 nucleotides: TGTGCCATGGGGACAACGAACACTGAAGCTTTCTTT. Amino acids: CAMGTTNTEAFF.

The chain combines TRBV11-1 with TRBJ2-4; 7 positions match TRBD1. V lost 2 bases and J lost 6; bases outside the gene matches: 4. Germline V gives CDR1 SGHAT, CDR2 FQDESV (reference sequence). The CDR3 is 14 residues long. CDR3 DNA sequence: TGTGCCAGCAGCTTAAAGGACAGGAGAAACATTCAGTACTTC. Protein sequence: CASSLKDRRNIQYF.

This clone occurred once. This sequence joins TRBV5-6 and TRBJ1-4; no definite D call. V was trimmed by 2 bases and J by 8 bases, leaving 10 bases between them. The CDR3 has 13 amino acids. The germline V gene encodes CDR1 SGHDT and CDR2 YYEEEE. The CDR3 region has the DNA TGTGCCAGCAGCTTACGAGGTGCCGAAAAACTGTTTTTT. Encoded protein: CASSLRGAEKLFF. The entire variable domain, with the rest obtained from reference TRBV5-6 and TRBJ1-4, is as follows: DAGVTQSPTHLIKTRGQQVTLRCSPKSGHDTVSWYQQALGQGPQFIFQYYEEEERQRGNFPDRFSGHQFPNYSSELNVNALLLGDSALYLCASSLRGAEKLFFGSGTQLSVL.

Many counts were recorded for this clone. This chain connects TRBV11-2 to TRBJ2-2, with a tentative D call TRBD2 (5 bases). The CDR3 totals 15 residues. Trimming stripped 3 bases from V and 0 bases from J, with 8 bases between. Germline values: CDR1 SGHAT, CDR2 FQNNGV. CDR3 protein: CASSLRRANTGELFF. The DNA for the CDR3 is TGTGCCAGCAGCTTGCGGCGGGCGAACACCGGGGAGCTGTTTTTT.

The rearrangement links TRBV28 to TRBJ1-4; 7 bases align to TRBD1. CDR1 and CDR2 (germline): MDHEN, SYDVKM. The junction had 10 bases not matched to a gene; V was cut back by 10 bases and J by 8 bases. This CDR3 is built from 13 residues. CDR3 loop: CATLLGGEEKLFF. In DNA, the CDR3 is TGTGCCACCCTCTTAGGGGGCGAGGAAAAACTGTTTTTT.

The V call is TRBV7-7, the J call TRBJ1-3, with TRBD1 as a possible D gene (5 bases). CDR3 length: 15 amino acids. The V and J ends lost 5 bases and 4 bases respectively, with 15 bases between them. CDR1 and CDR2 (germline): SSHAT, FNYEAQ (reference sequence). Here the CDR3 DNA reads TGTGCCAGCAGCCCGGGGGGGGTAACAGGAAACACCATATATTTT. Amino acids: CASSPGGVTGNTIYF.

The gene calls are TRBV28 and TRBJ1-2; D is possibly TRBD1 (5 bases). Germline CDR1 and CDR2: MDHEN and SYDVKM. This CDR3 is 16 amino acids long. V lost 4 bases and J lost 2, with 17 bases in between. The CDR3 nucleotides are TGTGCCAGCAGTTCCCCCGGGACCGGAGGGAACTATGGCTACACCTTC. Encoded protein: CASSSPGTGGNYGYTF.

This clone was seen a handful of times. J is TRBJ1-5 and V is TRBV5-6; D perhaps matches TRBD1 (6 bases). Trimming shortened V by 4 bases and J by 4 bases, and 15 bases separated the two germline ends. This CDR3 has 15 residues. The germline V gene has CDR1 SGHDT and CDR2 YYEEEE. CDR3 in amino acids: CASSPQGRGNQPQHF. The CDR3 DNA reads TGTGCCAGCAGCCCCCAAGGTAGGGGGAATCAGCCCCAGCATTTT.

This chain joins TRBV6-5 and TRBJ1-2, with 8 bases lining up with TRBD1. The CDR3 is made up of 15 amino acids. V shed 6 bases and J 4 bases; nucleotides not matched to a gene: 10. Per germline, CDR1 MNHEY and CDR2 SVGAGI. In DNA, the CDR3 is TGTGCCAGCAGACGGGACAGGAAGGCCCTCTATGGCTACACCTTC. Translation: CASRRDRKALYGYTF.

J is TRBJ1-5 and V is TRBV7-2; 7 nucleotides agree with TRBD1. J gave up 0 bases and V 4 bases, and 12 bases lay outside the gene matches. Germline loops: CDR1 SGHTA, CDR2 FQGNSA. CDR3 length: 18 residues. CDR3 in DNA: TGTGCCAGCAGCTCCGATGACCGGGACAGATATAGCAATCAGCCCCAGCATTTT. Its translation: CASSSDDRDRYSNQPQHF.